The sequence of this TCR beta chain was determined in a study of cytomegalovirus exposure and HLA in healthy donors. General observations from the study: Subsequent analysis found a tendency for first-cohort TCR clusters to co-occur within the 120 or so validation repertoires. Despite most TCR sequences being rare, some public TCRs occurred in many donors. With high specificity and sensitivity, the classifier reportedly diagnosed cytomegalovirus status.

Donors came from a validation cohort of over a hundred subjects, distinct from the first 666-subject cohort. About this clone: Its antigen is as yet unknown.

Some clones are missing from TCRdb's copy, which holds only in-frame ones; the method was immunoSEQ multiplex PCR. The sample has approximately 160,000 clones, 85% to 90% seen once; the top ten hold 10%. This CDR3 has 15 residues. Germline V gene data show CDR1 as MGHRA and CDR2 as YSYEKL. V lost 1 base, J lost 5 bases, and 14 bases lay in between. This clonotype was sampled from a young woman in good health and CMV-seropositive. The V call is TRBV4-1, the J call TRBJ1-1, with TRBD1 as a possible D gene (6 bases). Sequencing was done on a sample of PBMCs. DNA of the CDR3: TGCGCCAGCAGCCAAGTCTTAGGACAGACAACTGAAGCTTTCTTT. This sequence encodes CASSQVLGQTTEAFF.